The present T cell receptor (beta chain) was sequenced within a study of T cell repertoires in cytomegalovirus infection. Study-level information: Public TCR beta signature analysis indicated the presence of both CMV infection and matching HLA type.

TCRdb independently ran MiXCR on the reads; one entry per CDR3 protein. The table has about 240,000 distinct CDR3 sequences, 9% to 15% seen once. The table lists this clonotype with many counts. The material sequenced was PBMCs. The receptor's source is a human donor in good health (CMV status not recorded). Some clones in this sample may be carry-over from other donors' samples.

For the CDR3, the DNA is TGCAGTGCTAGAGATCAAAGGCTAGCGGGGGATCTCACAGATACGCAGTATTTT. This sequence encodes CSARDQRLAGDLTDTQYF. The V and J genes are TRBV20-1 and TRBJ2-3; 10 bases map to TRBD2. This CDR3 is built from 18 residues. Germline CDR1 reads DFQATT; CDR2 reads SNEGSKA (reference sequence). The trim removed 0 bases at V and 2 bases at J, leaving 11 bases unmatched.